This T cell receptor (beta chain) was sequenced for a study of T cell responses to AZD1222 COVID-19 vaccine. Assay: immunoSEQ multiplex PCR; the TCRdb copy retains only in-frame clones and omits some. The data show around 160,000 clones, about 93% seen once. Per the germline V gene, CDR1 is KGHSH and CDR2 is LQKENI. The CDR3 contains 13 residues. Trimming left V 3 bases short and J 5 bases short, with 10 bases between. This clone was counted a single time. This clonotype originated in an adult in good health. The chain has TRBV18 and TRBJ1-2, with D perhaps TRBD1 (6 bases). The source was peripheral blood, collected on day 0 of AZD1222 vaccination. In nucleotides, the CDR3 is TGTGCCAGCTCACCGTCAGGGGATTATGGCTACACCTTC. This codes for CASSPSGDYGYTF.